The following is a TCR beta chain sequence with its context. This entry comes from a study of blood T cell repertoires in COVID-19. Turning to the study itself: Spain, Italy and the United States supplied samples that represented acute and convalescent COVID-19.

TCRdb's copy holds only in-frame clones and misses some; the assay was immunoSEQ multiplex PCR. The table has about 68,000 clones, over 75% seen once. This receptor was identified in a man between 40 and 49 years old with COVID-19, enrolled during active disease. Sequencing input: peripheral blood.

In DNA form, the CDR3 reads TGTGCCAGCAGCTTAGACATCGGAAACACCATATATTTT. It encodes CASSLDIGNTIYF. The chain links TRBV7-6 to TRBJ1-3, with unresolved D. V dropped 1 base and J dropped 4 bases, with 5 bases sitting between them. The CDR3 is 13 amino acids. Germline CDR1 reads SGHVS; CDR2 reads FNYEAQ. Full variable domain (outside the CDR3, taken from reference TRBV7-6 and TRBJ1-3): GAGVSQSPRYKVTKRGQDVALRCDPISGHVSLYWYRQALGQGPEFLTYFNYEAQQDKSGLPNDRFSAERPEGSISTLTIQRTEQRDSAMYRCASSLDIGNTIYFGEGSWLTVV.